The 28 T cell receptor beta chains given below trace back to one sample, sequenced in a study of response to subunit inactivated influenza vaccine. TCRdb redid the calling of the RT-PCR reads with MiXCR, one entry per CDR3 protein. The sample consists of about 500,000 distinct CDR3 sequences, around 7.9% of them appearing once. The material sequenced was PBMCs from blood, taken less than 30 months after vaccination. The receptor source for this set is a man aged 50 to 69 who received an inactivated influenza vaccine.

This clonotype was found a few times. The rearrangement joins TRBV20-1 to TRBJ2-7; 10 bases fit TRBD1. The germline CDR1 and CDR2 sequences are DFQATT and SNEGSKA (reference sequence). V lost 3 bases, J lost 0 bases, and 2 bases stayed unmatched. This CDR3 region has 14 residues. In DNA, the CDR3 is TGCAGTGCTAGTGACAGGGGGCACTCCTACGAGCAGTACTTC. Its translation is CSASDRGHSYEQYF.

This clonotype was detected only a few times. This chain uses TRBV5-1 with TRBJ2-3; D gene ambiguous. This CDR3 is 11 amino acids long. Trimming took off 3 bases at V and 8 bases at J, with 7 bases between the two ends. Germline V CDR1 and CDR2: SGHRS, YFSETQ. DNA of the CDR3: TGCGCCAGCAGCTCTGGCCCTACGCAGTATTTT. Its protein is CASSSGPTQYF.

Only a few counts were recorded for this clonotype. The CDR3 loop reads CASSYTSGRAPGELFF. Here the CDR3 DNA reads TGTGCCAGCAGTTACACTAGCGGGAGGGCCCCCGGGGAGCTGTTTTTT. This chain uses TRBV6-5 with TRBJ2-2, with 13 bases aligning to TRBD2. Germline V CDR1 and CDR2: MNHEY, SVGAGI. This CDR3 region has 16 residues. The J segment lost 6 bases and the V segment lost 2 bases, leaving 3 bases of the junction unmatched.

The sample holds many counts of this clonotype. This chain connects TRBV5-1 to TRBJ1-2, with TRBD1 as a possible D gene (5 bases). This CDR3 is 15 amino acids long. Germline V lookup: CDR1 SGHRS, CDR2 YFSETQ. Trimming left V 4 bases short and J 6 bases short, with 19 bases between. CDR3 sequence reads: CASSQSGTVGDGYTF. In DNA, the CDR3 is TGCGCCAGCAGCCAGTCCGGGACGGTCGGCGATGGCTACACCTTC. The entire variable domain, with the rest obtained from reference TRBV5-1 and TRBJ1-2, is as follows: KAGVTQTPRYLIKTRGQQVTLSCSPISGHRSVSWYQQTPGQGLQFLFEYFSETQRNKGNFPGRFSGRQFSNSRSEMNVSTLELGDSALYLCASSQSGTVGDGYTFGSGTRLTVV.

V gene TRBV20-1 combines with J gene TRBJ1-5; D might be TRBD1 (6 bases). Germline assignment: CDR1 DFQATT and CDR2 SNEGSKA (reference sequence). The CDR3 spans 11 residues. V lost 4 bases and J lost 11, with 12 bases in between. As DNA, the CDR3 is TGCAGTGCTACCCAGGGGCCTGCCCAGCATTTT. Its protein product is CSATQGPAQHF.

This clonotype was found a few times. The genes are TRBV12-3 or TRBV12-4 and TRBJ2-1; TRBD2 matches 16 bases. After removal of 6 bases from V and 9 bases from J, the junction contained 8 bases not matched to a gene. This CDR3 has 16 amino acids. CDR3 sequence: CASSSGTSGRVGEQFF. The CDR3 DNA sequence: TGTGCCAGCAGCTCGGGGACTAGCGGGAGGGTCGGTGAGCAGTTCTTC.

There are a few counts of this clonotype. This sequence joins TRBV5-4 and TRBJ2-2, with TRBD2 matching over 9 bases. V lost 2 bases, J lost 6 bases, and 5 bases stayed unmatched. There are 15 residues in the CDR3. Germline CDR1 reads SGHNT; CDR2 reads YYREEE (reference sequence). The CDR3 coding sequence is TGTGCCAGCAGCTTATTCGAGCGGGAGGCCGGGGAGCTGTTTTTT. This codes for CASSLFEREAGELFF.

The chain combines TRBV11-2 with TRBJ2-2; D might be TRBD1 (6 bases). Per germline, CDR1 SGHAT and CDR2 FQNNGV. The V and J ends lost 2 bases and 5 bases respectively, with 12 bases between them. The length of the CDR3 is 15 residues. CDR3 sequence (DNA): TGTGCCAGCAGCTTATTCAGGGGAGCAACCGGGGAGCTGTTTTTT. Protein sequence: CASSLFRGATGELFF.

This clonotype was counted many times. This chain joins TRBV5-1 and TRBJ1-1; D gene unclear. In germline, CDR1 is SGHRS, CDR2 YFSETQ. The CDR3 is 13 amino acids. V was shortened by 0 bases and J by 3 bases, with 6 bases between the two germline ends. The CDR3 loop is CASSLGADTEAFF. The CDR3 DNA reads as TGCGCCAGCAGCTTGGGGGCAGACACTGAAGCTTTCTTT.

The chain is built from TRBV29-1 and TRBJ2-6; D is unresolved. Trimming removed 6 bases at V and 0 bases at J, with 9 bases between. This CDR3 comprises 14 residues. Per the germline V gene, CDR1 is SQVTM and CDR2 is ANQGSEA. CDR3 sequence reads: CSVQSVSGANVLTF. In DNA, the CDR3 is TGCAGCGTCCAATCCGTCTCTGGGGCCAACGTCCTGACTTTC.

This clonotype was found a few times. The chain carries TRBV20-1 and TRBJ2-7; the D gene could be TRBD1 or TRBD2 (5 bases each). V lost 2 bases and J lost 2, with 10 bases in between. CDR3 length: 13 amino acids. Germline assignment: CDR1 DFQATT and CDR2 SNEGSKA (reference sequence). The CDR3 loop reads CSARLGTAYEQYF. CDR3 bases: TGCAGTGCTAGACTTGGGACGGCCTACGAGCAGTACTTC.

This clonotype was observed at least ten times. V and J are TRBV7-2 and TRBJ2-1; D gene uncertain. V lost 3 bases and J 9 bases, leaving 9 bases between the germline ends. The CDR3 extends over 12 amino acids. Germline V lookup: CDR1 SGHTA, CDR2 FQGNSA. The CDR3 DNA follows: TGTGCCAGCAGCTTTCTTAGCACTGAGCAGTTCTTC. This codes for CASSFLSTEQFF.

This clonotype was detected many times. This chain connects TRBV5-1 to TRBJ2-7, with 9 bases identical to TRBD1. The germline V gene encodes CDR1 SGHRS and CDR2 YFSETQ. This CDR3 is built from 14 residues. J gave up 1 base and V 5 bases, and 4 bases lay outside the gene matches. CDR3 nucleotides: TGCGCCAGCAGTGCCGGGACAGGGTCCTACGAGCAGTACTTC. Translated: CASSAGTGSYEQYF.

V and J are TRBV12-3 or TRBV12-4 and TRBJ1-3; the D is unclear. This CDR3 is 16 amino acids long. Trimming took off 7 bases at V and 2 bases at J, with 18 bases between the two ends. The CDR3 bases are TGTGCCAGCATCACATTCGTGGGCGCGACTGGAAACACCATATATTTT. Amino acids: CASITFVGATGNTIYF.

This clonotype was detected many times. This chain joins TRBV6-2 or TRBV6-3 and TRBJ2-5; 7 bases line up with TRBD1. The CDR3 has 16 residues. From germline, CDR1 is MNHEY and CDR2 SVGEGT. J gave up 2 bases and V 6 bases, and 12 bases lay outside the gene matches. CDR3 loop: CASSIISGTVQETQYF. Written as DNA, the CDR3 is TGTGCCAGCAGCATAATATCCGGGACAGTACAAGAGACCCAGTACTTC.

This clonotype has only a few counts. DNA of the CDR3: TGCAGCGTTGATGGGCTAGCGGGATCGGCGGGAAATGAGCAGTTCTTC. It is translated as CSVDGLAGSAGNEQFF. The chain recombines TRBV29-1 with TRBJ2-1, with 9 bases that match TRBD2. The ends lost 3 bases at V and 7 bases at J; junction bases unmatched: 13. The length of the CDR3 is 16 residues. Per germline, CDR1 SQVTM and CDR2 ANQGSEA.

The table lists this clonotype with many counts. The chain is built from TRBV7-9 and TRBJ1-6; D is undetermined. CDR1 and CDR2 (germline): SEHNR, FQNEAQ (reference sequence). This CDR3 contains 14 residues. V lost 1 base and J lost 6, with 7 bases in between. In DNA form, the CDR3 reads TGTGCCAGCAGCTTAGGGCAGGTTAATTCACCCCTCCACTTT. Translation: CASSLGQVNSPLHF.

The chain links TRBV4-2 to TRBJ2-7; a weak D match, TRBD2 (5 bases). V was trimmed by 1 base and J by 1 base, leaving 14 bases between them. CDR3 length equals 16 residues. Germline V gene data show CDR1 as LGHNA and CDR2 as YNFKEQ. The CDR3 protein is CASSQAGGRASYEQYF. The CDR3 nucleotides read TGTGCCAGCAGCCAAGCCGGAGGACGGGCGTCCTACGAGCAGTACTTC.

A few counts support this clonotype. The J gene is TRBJ1-2, the V gene TRBV10-3, with 9 nucleotides matching TRBD1. The CDR3 spans 14 residues. V shed 5 bases and J 4 bases; nucleotides not matched to a gene: 5. Germline V gene data show CDR1 as ENHRY and CDR2 as SYGVKD. The CDR3 nucleotides read TGTGCCATCAGTTCCGGGACAGGGCGCTATGGCTACACCTTC. This codes for CAISSGTGRYGYTF.

This clonotype was seen a handful of times. V and J are TRBV29-1 and TRBJ1-2; tentative D call: TRBD1 (6 bases). The CDR3 runs to 13 residues. Trimming left V 1 base short and J 5 bases short, with 11 bases between. Germline CDR1 reads SQVTM; CDR2 reads ANQGSEA. The CDR3 sequence is CSVEATGRYGYTF. Here the CDR3 DNA reads TGCAGCGTTGAAGCCACAGGGCGGTATGGCTACACCTTC.

This clonotype was counted many times. V gene TRBV5-1 combines with J gene TRBJ1-1; D gene uncertain. The CDR3 runs to 12 residues. The germline V and J ends were trimmed by 1 base and 3 bases, with 4 bases remaining between them. CDR1 is SGHRS and CDR2 is YFSETQ in the germline V gene. CDR3 protein: CASSLTDTEAFF. The CDR3 DNA sequence: TGCGCCAGCAGCTTGACCGACACTGAAGCTTTCTTT.

The rearrangement joins TRBV7-2 to TRBJ2-1; 8 nucleotides agree with TRBD1. The V gene end was trimmed by 5 bases and the J gene end by 11 bases; junction bases not matched to a gene: 11. The V gene's germline CDR1 is SGHTA and CDR2 FQGNSA. The CDR3 sequence is 14 residues long. CDR3 in amino acids: CASSLRSQGAKQFF. The CDR3 region has the DNA TGTGCCAGCAGCCTTCGAAGCCAGGGGGCTAAGCAGTTCTTC. Full variable domain (remainder filled in from reference TRBV7-2 and TRBJ2-1): GAGVSQSPSNKVTEKGKDVELRCDPISGHTALYWYRQSLGQGLEFLIYFQGNSAPDKSGLPSDRFSAERTGGSVSTLTIQRTQQEDSAVYLCASSLRSQGAKQFFGPGTRLTVL.

Details on this clonotype: A clone one base away is much larger, so this may be a read error. The V gene is TRBV10-3, the J gene TRBJ1-4; D is unresolved. The CDR3 length is 8 residues. The V gene lost 11 bases and the J gene lost 16 bases, with 11 bases spanning the gap. The V gene's germline CDR1 is ENHRY and CDR2 SYGVKD. For the CDR3, the DNA is TGTGCCGTCGGAGGCTCGTTTTTT. Translating gives CAVGGSFF.

This clonotype appeared many times. V is TRBV16 and J is TRBJ1-5; TRBD1 matches 8 bases. In germline, CDR1 is KGHSY, CDR2 FQNENV. CDR3 length equals 15 residues. The V segment lost 4 bases and the J segment 1 base; nucleotides outside the gene matches: 3. CDR3 DNA sequence: TGTGCCAGCAGCCCGACAGGGGTCAGCAATCAGCCCCAGCATTTT. Translating it yields CASSPTGVSNQPQHF.

V gene TRBV7-8 combines with J gene TRBJ1-5; maybe TRBD1 (5 bases). The CDR3 consists of 16 residues. Germline CDR1 reads SGHVS; CDR2 reads FQNEAQ. V dropped 0 bases and J dropped 9 bases, with 18 bases sitting between them. This chain's CDR3 is CASSLAHSGGVGPQHF. The CDR3 DNA is TGTGCCAGCAGCTTAGCGCATTCTGGGGGGGTAGGGCCCCAGCATTTT.

A few counts support this clonotype. V is TRBV4-3 and J is TRBJ2-7, with TRBD1 matching 8 bases. Unmatched junction bases numbered 8, after V lost 1 base and J lost 6 bases. CDR3 length equals 15 residues. The germline V gene encodes CDR1 LGHNA and CDR2 YSLEER. The chain's CDR3 is CASSQVAGGASEQYF. The CDR3 nucleotides are TGCGCCAGCAGCCAAGTCGCAGGGGGCGCGTCCGAGCAGTACTTC.

This clonotype showed up just a few times. This chain uses TRBV6-6 with TRBJ2-7; D is unresolved. Germline V gene data show CDR1 as MNHNY and CDR2 as SVGAGI (reference sequence). The CDR3 sequence is 13 residues long. Between the trimmed V and J ends, which lost 1 base and 0 bases, there was a span of 4 bases. This chain's CDR3 is CASSYYNSYEQYF. The CDR3 nucleotides read TGTGCCAGCAGTTACTACAACTCCTACGAGCAGTACTTC.

The chain links TRBV20-1 to TRBJ1-6; 8 bases are shared with TRBD1. The length of the CDR3 is 13 residues. Germline CDR1 reads DFQATT; CDR2 reads SNEGSKA (reference sequence). Trimming at V came to 6 bases and at J to 8 bases, leaving 6 bases not matched to a gene. The CDR3: CSARTGRDSPLHF. The CDR3 DNA follows: TGCAGTGCGAGGACAGGGAGGGATTCACCCCTCCACTTT.